This T cell receptor (beta chain) was sequenced in a study of T cell clonotyping in hematopoietic cell transplantation. General study results and limits: Broader posttransplant TCR repertoire diversity was predicted by graft donor and pretransplant recipient Inverse Simpson Index values. Cells were unsorted, so CD4 and CD8 contributions were not separated.

Samples: about 28 days before transplant, then days 30, 100 and 180 after. Method: immunoSEQ multiplex PCR; TCRdb's copy keeps in-frame clones and lacks some. This table has 8,000 or so clones, 96% appearing once. Turning to this clone: Its antigen is unknown.

Germline CDR1 is LGHNA and CDR2 is YNFKEQ. This CDR3 is 14 amino acids long. V shed 0 bases and J shed 4 bases, with 9 bases lying between them. V is TRBV4-2 and J is TRBJ2-5; D may be TRBD1 (6 bases). The input for sequencing was PBMCs, taken 30 days after allogeneic stem cell transplant. This sequence was found in a male patient between 35 and 55 years old who had an allogeneic stem cell transplant from a related donor, so the T cells may come from the graft donor. Some clones in this sample may be carry-over from other donors' samples. Here the CDR3 reads CASSQDHRVETQYF. DNA for the CDR3: TGTGCCAGCAGCCAAGATCACAGGGTAGAGACCCAGTACTTC.